The T cell receptor (beta chain) described here comes from a study of T cells after yellow fever vaccination. This clonotype has a handful of counts. Its antigen is not identified. Findings and caveats of the study: Peaking on day 5 versus 15, the secondary response was faster but weaker. Although most clonotypes did not, a small share appeared in both CD4 and CD8 compartments. Clones that expanded after primary vaccination mostly reappeared after the booster (roughly 97% CD4, roughly 90% CD8).

Generation of TCR cDNA used 5'RACE template switching (which added a universal primer site and UMIs). TCRdb re-analysed the 5' RACE reads in MiXCR, keeping a single row per CDR3 protein. The sample records 120,000 or so distinct CDR3 sequences, about 8.4% being singletons. The length of the CDR3 is 14 residues. V lost 6 bases and J 4 bases, leaving 13 bases between the germline ends. The germline gives CDR1 ENHRY, CDR2 SYGVKD. The input for sequencing was CD8+ T cells sorted from PBMCs, taken on the day of the yellow fever booster vaccination. The clonotype comes from a man aged 18 to 35 who received the YFV17D yellow fever vaccine. The chain has TRBV10-3 and TRBJ2-1; D not certain. CDR3 loop: CAISLSIQYNEQFF. The CDR3 DNA reads TGTGCCATCAGCCTTAGTATTCAGTACAATGAGCAGTTCTTC.